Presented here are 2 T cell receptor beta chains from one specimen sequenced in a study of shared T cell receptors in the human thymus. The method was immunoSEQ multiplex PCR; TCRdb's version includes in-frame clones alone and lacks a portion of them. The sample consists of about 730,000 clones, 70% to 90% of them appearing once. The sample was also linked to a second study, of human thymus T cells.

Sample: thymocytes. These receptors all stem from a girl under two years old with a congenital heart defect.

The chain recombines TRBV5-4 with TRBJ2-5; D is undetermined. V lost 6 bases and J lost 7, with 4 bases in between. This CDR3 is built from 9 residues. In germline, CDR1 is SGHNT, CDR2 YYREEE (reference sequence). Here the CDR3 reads CASNWTQYF. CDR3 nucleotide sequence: TGTGCCAGCAACTGGACCCAGTACTTC.

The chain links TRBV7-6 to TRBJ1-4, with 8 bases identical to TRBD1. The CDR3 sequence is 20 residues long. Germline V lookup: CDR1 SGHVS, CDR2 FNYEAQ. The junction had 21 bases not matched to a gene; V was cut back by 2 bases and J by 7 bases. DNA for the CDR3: TGTGCCAGCAGCTTACCTCCGACCGAAACAGGGGGGGAACGGGGTGAAAAACTGTTTTTT. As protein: CASSLPPTETGGERGEKLFF.